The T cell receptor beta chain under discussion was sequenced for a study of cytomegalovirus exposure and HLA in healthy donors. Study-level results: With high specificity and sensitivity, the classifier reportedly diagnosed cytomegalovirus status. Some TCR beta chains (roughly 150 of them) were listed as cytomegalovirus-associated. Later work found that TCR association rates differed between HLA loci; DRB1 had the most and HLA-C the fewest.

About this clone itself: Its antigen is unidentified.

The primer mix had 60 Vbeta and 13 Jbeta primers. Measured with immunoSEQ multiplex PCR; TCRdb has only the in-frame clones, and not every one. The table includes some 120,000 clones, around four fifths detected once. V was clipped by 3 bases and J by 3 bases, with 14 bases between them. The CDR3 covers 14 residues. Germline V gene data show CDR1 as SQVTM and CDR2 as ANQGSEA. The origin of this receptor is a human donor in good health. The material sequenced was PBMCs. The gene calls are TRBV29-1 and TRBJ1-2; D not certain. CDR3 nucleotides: TGCAGCGTTGAGGAATCCGGGGTCTACTATGGCTACACCTTC. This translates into CSVEESGVYYGYTF.